This TCR beta chain was captured in a study of blood T cells in healthy people across ages. With a J-beta primer mix and a sample-barcoded 5' primer, a second PCR ran about 6 to 11 cycles. TCRdb independently ran MiXCR on the 5' RACE reads; one entry per CDR3 protein. The sample holds about 650,000 distinct CDR3 sequences, 40% to 65% seen once. This CDR3 comprises 14 residues. Germline V gives CDR1 MNHEY, CDR2 SVGEGT. V gene TRBV6-2 or TRBV6-3 combines with J gene TRBJ2-1; TRBD1 matches at 9 bases. The J call could be wrong; TRBJ2-7 is a better fit for the DNA end. The origin of this receptor is a woman older than 75 in good health. The sequencing input was blood. CDR3 sequence (DNA): TGTGCCAGCAGAGACATGGGACAGGGCTACGAGCAGTACTTC. Encoded protein: CASRDMGQGYEQYF.